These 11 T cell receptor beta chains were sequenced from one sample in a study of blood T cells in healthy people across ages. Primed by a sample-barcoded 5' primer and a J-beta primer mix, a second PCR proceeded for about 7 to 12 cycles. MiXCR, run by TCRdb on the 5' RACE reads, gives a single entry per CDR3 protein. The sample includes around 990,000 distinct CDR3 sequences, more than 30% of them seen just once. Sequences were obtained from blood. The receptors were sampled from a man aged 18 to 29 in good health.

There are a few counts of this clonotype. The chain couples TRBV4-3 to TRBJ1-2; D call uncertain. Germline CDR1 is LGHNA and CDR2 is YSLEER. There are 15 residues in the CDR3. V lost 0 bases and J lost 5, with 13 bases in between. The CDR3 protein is CASSQDAASGYGYTF. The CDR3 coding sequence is TGCGCCAGCAGCCAAGACGCTGCAAGCGGGTATGGCTACACCTTC.

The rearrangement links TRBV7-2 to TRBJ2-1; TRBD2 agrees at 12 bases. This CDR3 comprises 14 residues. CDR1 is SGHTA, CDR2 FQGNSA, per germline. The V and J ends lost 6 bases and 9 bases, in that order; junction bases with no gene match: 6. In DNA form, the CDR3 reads TGTGCCAGCAGTCCGACTAGCGGGGGTCGTGAGCAGTTCTTC. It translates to CASSPTSGGREQFF.

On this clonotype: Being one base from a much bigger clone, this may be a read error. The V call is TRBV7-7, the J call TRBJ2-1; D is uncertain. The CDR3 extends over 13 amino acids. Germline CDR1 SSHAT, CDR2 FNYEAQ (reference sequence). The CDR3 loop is CASSLDLVNKQFF. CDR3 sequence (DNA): TGTGCTAGCAGCTTAGACTTAGTGAATAAGCAGTTCTTC.

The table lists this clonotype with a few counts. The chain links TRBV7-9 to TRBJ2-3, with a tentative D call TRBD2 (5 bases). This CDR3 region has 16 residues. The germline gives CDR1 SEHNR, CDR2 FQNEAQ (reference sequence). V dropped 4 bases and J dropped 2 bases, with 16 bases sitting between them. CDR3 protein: CASSSVRGLSTDTQYF. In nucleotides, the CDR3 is TGTGCCAGCAGCTCGGTTCGTGGACTCTCCACAGATACGCAGTATTTT.

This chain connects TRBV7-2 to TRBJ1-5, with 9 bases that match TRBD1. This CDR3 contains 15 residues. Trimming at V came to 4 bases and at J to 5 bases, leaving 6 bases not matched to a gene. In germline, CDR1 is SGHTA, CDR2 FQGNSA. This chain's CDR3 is CASSSYRGQDQPQHF. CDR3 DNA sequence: TGTGCCAGCAGCTCCTACAGGGGGCAGGATCAGCCCCAGCATTTT.

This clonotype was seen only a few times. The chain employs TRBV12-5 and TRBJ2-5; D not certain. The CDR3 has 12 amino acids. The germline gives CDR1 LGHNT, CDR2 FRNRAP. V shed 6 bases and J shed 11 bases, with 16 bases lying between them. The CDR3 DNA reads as TGTGCTAGTGGACCATCCAGGAATGAGCAGTACTTC. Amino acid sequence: CASGPSRNEQYF. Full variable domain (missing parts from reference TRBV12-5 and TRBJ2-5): DARVTQTPRHKVTEMGQEVTMRCQPILGHNTVFWYRQTMMQGLELLAYFRNRAPLDDSGMPKDRFSAEMPDATLATLKIQPSEPRDSAVYFCASGPSRNEQYFGPGTRLLVL.

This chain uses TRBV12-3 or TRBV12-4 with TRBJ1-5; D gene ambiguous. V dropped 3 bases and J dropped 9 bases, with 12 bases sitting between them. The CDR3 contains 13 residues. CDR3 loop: CASSLASITPQHF. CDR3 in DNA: TGTGCCAGCAGTTTGGCTAGCATCACGCCCCAGCATTTT.

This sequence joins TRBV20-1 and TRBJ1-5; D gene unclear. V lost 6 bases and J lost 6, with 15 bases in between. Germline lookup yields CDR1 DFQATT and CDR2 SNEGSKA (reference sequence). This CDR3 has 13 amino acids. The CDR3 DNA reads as TGCAGTGCCGCCATGGGGAAAGGTCAGCCCCAGCATTTT. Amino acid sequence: CSAAMGKGQPQHF.

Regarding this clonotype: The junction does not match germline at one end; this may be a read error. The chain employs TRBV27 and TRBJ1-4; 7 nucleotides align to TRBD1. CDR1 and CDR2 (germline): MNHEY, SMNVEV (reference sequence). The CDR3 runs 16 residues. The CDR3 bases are TGTGTCAGCAGTCCTAACCCGACAGGGCCGGGTGAAAAACTGTTTTTT. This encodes CVSSPNPTGPGEKLFF.

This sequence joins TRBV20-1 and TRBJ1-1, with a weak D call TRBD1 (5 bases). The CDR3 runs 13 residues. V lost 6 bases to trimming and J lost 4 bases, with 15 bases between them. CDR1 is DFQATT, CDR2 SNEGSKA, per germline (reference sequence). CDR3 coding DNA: TGCAGTGCGGGCAGGGTGGGTGTCACTGAAGCTTTCTTT. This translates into CSAGRVGVTEAFF.

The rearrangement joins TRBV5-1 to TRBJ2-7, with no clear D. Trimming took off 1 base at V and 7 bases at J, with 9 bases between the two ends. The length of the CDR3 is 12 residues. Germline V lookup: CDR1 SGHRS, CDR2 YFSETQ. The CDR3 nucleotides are TGCGCCAGCAGCTTGTATGAGAGTGAGCAGTACTTC. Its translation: CASSLYESEQYF.